These 13 T cell receptor beta chains came from one sample sequenced in a study of PD-1 blockade in classical Hodgkin lymphoma. The data were produced by immunoSEQ multiplex PCR, yet TCRdb's version contains in-frame clones alone and is incomplete. The sample yields tens of thousands of clones, 89% seen once. Relapses following autologous stem cell transplantation were seen in all patients, with brentuximab vedotin exposure varying. Sequenced here: peripheral blood mononuclear cells (PBMCs), sampled before the second cycle of nivolumab. The receptors shown here come from a human donor with classical Hodgkin lymphoma.

The rearrangement links TRBV27 to TRBJ2-1, with D possibly TRBD1 on 6 matching bases. Trimming removed 9 bases at V and 2 bases at J, with 14 bases between. The CDR3 spans 14 residues. CDR1 and CDR2 from the germline V gene are MNHEY and SMNVEV (reference sequence). This CDR3 reads CASRLAGAYNEQFF. In DNA, the CDR3 is TGTGCCAGTCGCCTGGCAGGGGCCTACAATGAGCAGTTCTTC.

The chain couples TRBV11-2 to TRBJ2-2, with 9 bases fitting TRBD2. This CDR3 spans 17 amino acids. Germline V gene sequence: CDR1 SGHAT, CDR2 FQNNGV. Trimming at V came to 4 bases and at J to 5 bases, leaving 11 bases not matched to a gene. The CDR3 reads CASSYIAGEGRTGELFF. The CDR3 coding sequence is TGTGCCAGCAGCTACATAGCGGGAGAGGGAAGGACCGGGGAGCTGTTTTTT.

The chain carries TRBV28 and TRBJ2-1; 8 bases map to TRBD1. Looked up from germline, CDR1 is MDHEN and CDR2 is SYDVKM. Germline trimming cut 5 bases from V and 7 bases from J; bases unmatched to any gene: 7. The CDR3 is made up of 14 amino acids. The CDR3 sequence: CASSPGQGWNEQFF. CDR3 in DNA: TGTGCCAGCAGTCCAGGACAGGGTTGGAATGAGCAGTTCTTC.

V gene TRBV27 combines with J gene TRBJ2-7, with 9 bases matching TRBD1. V lost 6 bases to trimming and J lost 1 base; unmatched junction nucleotides: 4. This CDR3 is 14 amino acids long. The germline V gene encodes CDR1 MNHEY and CDR2 SMNVEV (reference sequence). The CDR3: CASRPGQGSYEQYF. CDR3 nucleotide sequence: TGTGCCAGCAGACCGGGACAGGGTTCCTACGAGCAGTACTTC.

This clone turned up a few times. The chain has TRBV7-9 and TRBJ1-2; tentative D call: TRBD1 (6 bases). The V gene lost 5 bases and the J gene lost 3 bases, with 13 bases spanning the gap. Germline V gene lookup returns CDR1 SEHNR and CDR2 FQNEAQ (reference sequence). This CDR3 has 14 amino acids. Here the CDR3 reads CASSVTGSHYGYTF. In nucleotides, the CDR3 is TGTGCCAGCAGCGTCACAGGGTCCCACTATGGCTACACCTTC. The variable domain in full, completed from reference TRBV7-9 and TRBJ1-2, reads DTGVSQNPRHKITKRGQNVTFRCDPISEHNRLYWYRQTLGQGPEFLTYFQNEAQLEKSRLLSDRFSAERPKGSFSTLEIQRTEQGDSAMYLCASSVTGSHYGYTFGSGTRLTVV.

This sequence joins TRBV27 and TRBJ1-5; D is undetermined. CDR3 length: 15 amino acids. CDR1 and CDR2 (germline): MNHEY, SMNVEV (reference sequence). V lost 4 bases and J 4 bases, leaving 14 bases between the germline ends. CDR3 in amino acids: CASSSFLGINQPQHF. CDR3 nucleotide sequence: TGTGCCAGCAGTTCGTTCCTAGGGATTAATCAGCCCCAGCATTTT.

The V gene is TRBV19, the J gene TRBJ1-5; D might be TRBD1 (5 bases). The V gene's germline CDR1 is LNHDA and CDR2 SQIVND (reference sequence). V lost 1 base and J lost 5, with 12 bases in between. The CDR3 has 15 residues. The CDR3 is CASSIVLRGDQPQHF. As DNA, the CDR3 is TGTGCCAGTAGTATAGTTCTGAGGGGAGATCAGCCCCAGCATTTT.

This chain links TRBV11-2 with TRBJ2-7; D uncertain. This CDR3 has 15 residues. The V gene's germline CDR1 is SGHAT and CDR2 FQNNGV. The V gene lost 3 bases and the J gene lost 1 base, with 13 bases spanning the gap. The CDR3, as DNA: TGTGCCAGCAGCTTTTCGGAGACTTCTTCCTACGAGCAGTACTTC. It codes for CASSFSETSSYEQYF.

This sequence joins TRBV18 and TRBJ2-7, with a weak D call TRBD1 (5 bases). Germline V lookup: CDR1 KGHSH, CDR2 LQKENI. V was clipped by 0 bases and J by 3 bases, with 15 bases between them. This CDR3 is built from 16 residues. The CDR3 region is CASSPPKSRAYYEQYF. The DNA for the CDR3 is TGTGCCAGCTCACCACCGAAAAGCAGGGCTTACTACGAGCAGTACTTC.

The chain is built from TRBV7-2 and TRBJ1-5, with TRBD1 as a possible D gene (5 bases). In germline, CDR1 is SGHTA, CDR2 FQGNSA. Trimming took off 4 bases at V and 0 bases at J, with 13 bases between the two ends. The CDR3 is made up of 16 amino acids. The CDR3, as DNA: TGTGCCAGCAGCTCCCGGGGGGGGGATAGCAATCAGCCCCAGCATTTT. Protein product: CASSSRGGDSNQPQHF.

The V call is TRBV9, the J call TRBJ1-1; possible D gene TRBD1, 5 bases. Per germline, CDR1 SGDLS and CDR2 YYNGEE. The CDR3 sequence is 15 residues long. The ends were cut back, 3 bases at V and 0 bases at J, with 12 bases in the middle. The CDR3 DNA reads as TGTGCCAGCAGCGCGCCGGGACTTTTGAACACTGAAGCTTTCTTT. As protein: CASSAPGLLNTEAFF.

The chain links TRBV25-1 to TRBJ1-1, with D uncertain. Trimming shortened V by 1 base and J by 7 bases, and 13 bases separated the two germline ends. The CDR3 totals 14 residues. CDR1 is MGHDK, CDR2 SYGVNS, per germline. CDR3: CASSESGLGGEAFF. In DNA form, the CDR3 reads TGTGCCAGCAGTGAATCGGGCTTGGGCGGTGAAGCTTTCTTT.

The chain couples TRBV4-1 to TRBJ2-7; no firm D call. The germline V and J ends were trimmed by 0 bases and 2 bases, with 5 bases remaining between them. The germline gives CDR1 MGHRA, CDR2 YSYEKL. The CDR3 spans 13 residues. The CDR3 bases are TGCGCCAGCAGCCAAGATGGCCCCTACGAGCAGTACTTC. Encoded protein: CASSQDGPYEQYF.